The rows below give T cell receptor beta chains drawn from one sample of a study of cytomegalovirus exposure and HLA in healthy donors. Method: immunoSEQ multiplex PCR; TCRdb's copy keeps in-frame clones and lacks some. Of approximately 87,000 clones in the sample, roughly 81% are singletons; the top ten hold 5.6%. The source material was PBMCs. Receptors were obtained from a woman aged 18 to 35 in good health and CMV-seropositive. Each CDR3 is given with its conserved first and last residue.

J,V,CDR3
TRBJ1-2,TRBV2,CASNSDRATNYGYTF
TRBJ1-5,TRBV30,CAWSADREYQPQHF
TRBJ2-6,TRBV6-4,CASSDTQGESGANVLTF
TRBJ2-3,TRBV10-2,CASSARGTAVTDTQYF
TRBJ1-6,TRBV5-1,CASSLAEGQGGSPLHF
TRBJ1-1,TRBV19,CASSRVDTRYTEAFF
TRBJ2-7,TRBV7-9,CASSAGPSEQYF
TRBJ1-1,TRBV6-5,CASSYSTTGKNTEAFF
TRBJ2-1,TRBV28,CASSPPNRGRLNEQFF
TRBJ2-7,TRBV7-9,CASSSEGAPSYEQYF
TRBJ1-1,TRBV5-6,CASSSDDRANTEAFF
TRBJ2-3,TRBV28,CASSLGTGKRTDTQYF
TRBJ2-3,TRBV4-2,CASSHLNPRGDTQYF
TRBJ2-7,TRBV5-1,CASSFQPTDSYLYEQYF
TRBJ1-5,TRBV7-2,CASSPSSNQPQHF
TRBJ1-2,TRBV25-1,CASSEPSQGPYGYTF
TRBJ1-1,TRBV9,CASSVRDSKMNTEAFF
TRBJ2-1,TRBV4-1,CASSQEEGPNYEQFF
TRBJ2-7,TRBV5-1,CASREDSADYEQYF
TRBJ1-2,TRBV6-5,CASSYSPRTGSGYTF
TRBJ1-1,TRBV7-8,CASSLGVFGGTEAFF
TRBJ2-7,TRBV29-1,CSAADRLYYEQYF
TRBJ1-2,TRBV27,CASAGTGPYGYTF
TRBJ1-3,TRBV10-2,CASSEPGRSGNTIYF
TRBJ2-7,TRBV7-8,CASSLPIAGASYEQYF
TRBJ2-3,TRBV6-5,CASSRDRGDTDTQYF
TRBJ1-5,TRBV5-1,CASRTLPGVDQPQHF
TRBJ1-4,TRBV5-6,CASSLWRLSLNEKLFF